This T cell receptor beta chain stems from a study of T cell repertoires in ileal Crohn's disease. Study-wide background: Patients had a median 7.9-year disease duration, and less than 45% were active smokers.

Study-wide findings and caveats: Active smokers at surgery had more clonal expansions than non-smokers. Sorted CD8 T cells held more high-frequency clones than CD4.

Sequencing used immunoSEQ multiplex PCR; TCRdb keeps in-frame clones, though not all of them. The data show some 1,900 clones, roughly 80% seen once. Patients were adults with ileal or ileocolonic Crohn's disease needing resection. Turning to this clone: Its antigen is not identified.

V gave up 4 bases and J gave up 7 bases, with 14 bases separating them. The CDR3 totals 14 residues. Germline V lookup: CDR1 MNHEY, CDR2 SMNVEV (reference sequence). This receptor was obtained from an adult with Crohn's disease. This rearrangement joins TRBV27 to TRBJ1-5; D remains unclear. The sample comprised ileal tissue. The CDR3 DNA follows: TGTGCCAGCAGTTCGATAGATATGTCCCAGCCCCAGCATTTT. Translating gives CASSSIDMSQPQHF.